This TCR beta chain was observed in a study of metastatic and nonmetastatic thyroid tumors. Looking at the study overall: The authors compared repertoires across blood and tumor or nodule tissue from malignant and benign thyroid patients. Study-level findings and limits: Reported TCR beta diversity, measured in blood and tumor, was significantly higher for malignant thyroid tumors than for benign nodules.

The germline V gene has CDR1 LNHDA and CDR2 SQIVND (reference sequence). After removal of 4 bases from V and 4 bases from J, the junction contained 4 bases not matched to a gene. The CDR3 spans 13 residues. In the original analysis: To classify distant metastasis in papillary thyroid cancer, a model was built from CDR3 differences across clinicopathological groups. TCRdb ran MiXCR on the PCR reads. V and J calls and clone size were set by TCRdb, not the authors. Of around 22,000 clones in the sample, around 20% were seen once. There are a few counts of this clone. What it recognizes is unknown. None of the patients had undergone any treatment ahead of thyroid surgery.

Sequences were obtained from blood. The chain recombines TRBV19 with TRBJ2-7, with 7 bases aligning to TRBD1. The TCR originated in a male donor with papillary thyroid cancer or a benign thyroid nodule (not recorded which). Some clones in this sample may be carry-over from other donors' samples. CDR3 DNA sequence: TGTGCCAGTAGTAACTACAGGGGATACGAGCAGTACTTC. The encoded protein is CASSNYRGYEQYF. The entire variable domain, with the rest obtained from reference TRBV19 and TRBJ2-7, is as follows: DGGITQSPKYLFRKEGQNVTLSCEQNLNHDAMYWYRQDPGQGLRLIYYSQIVNDFQKGDIAEGYSVSREKKESFPLTVTSAQKNPTAFYLCASSNYRGYEQYFGPGTRLTVT.